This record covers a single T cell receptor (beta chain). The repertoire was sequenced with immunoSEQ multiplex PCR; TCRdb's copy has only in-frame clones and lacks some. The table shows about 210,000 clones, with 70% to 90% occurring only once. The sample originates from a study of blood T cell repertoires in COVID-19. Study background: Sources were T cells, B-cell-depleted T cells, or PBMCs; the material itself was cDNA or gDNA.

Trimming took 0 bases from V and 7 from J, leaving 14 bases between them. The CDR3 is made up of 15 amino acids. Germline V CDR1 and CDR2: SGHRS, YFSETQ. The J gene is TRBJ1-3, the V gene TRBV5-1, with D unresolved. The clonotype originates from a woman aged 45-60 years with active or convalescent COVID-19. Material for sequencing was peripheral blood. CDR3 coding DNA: TGCGCCAGCAGCTTGGAGTCCATTTCTCGGAACACCATATATTTT. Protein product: CASSLESISRNTIYF.